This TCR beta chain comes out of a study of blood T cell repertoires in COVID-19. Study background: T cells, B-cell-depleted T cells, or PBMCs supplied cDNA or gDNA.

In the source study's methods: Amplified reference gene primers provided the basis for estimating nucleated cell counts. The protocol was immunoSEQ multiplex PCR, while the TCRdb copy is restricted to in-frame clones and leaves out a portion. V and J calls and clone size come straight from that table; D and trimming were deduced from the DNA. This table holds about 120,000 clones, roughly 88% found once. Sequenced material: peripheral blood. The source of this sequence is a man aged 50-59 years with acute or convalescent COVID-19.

The CDR3, as DNA: TGTGCCAGCAGCGCACAACAGGGGGCCGAGCAGTACTTC. Translated: CASSAQQGAEQYF. The rearrangement links TRBV7-9 to TRBJ2-7, with TRBD1 matching 9 bases. In germline, CDR1 is SEHNR, CDR2 FQNEAQ (reference sequence). V was pared by 5 bases and J by 6 bases, with 5 bases of the junction left unmatched. The CDR3 contains 13 residues.